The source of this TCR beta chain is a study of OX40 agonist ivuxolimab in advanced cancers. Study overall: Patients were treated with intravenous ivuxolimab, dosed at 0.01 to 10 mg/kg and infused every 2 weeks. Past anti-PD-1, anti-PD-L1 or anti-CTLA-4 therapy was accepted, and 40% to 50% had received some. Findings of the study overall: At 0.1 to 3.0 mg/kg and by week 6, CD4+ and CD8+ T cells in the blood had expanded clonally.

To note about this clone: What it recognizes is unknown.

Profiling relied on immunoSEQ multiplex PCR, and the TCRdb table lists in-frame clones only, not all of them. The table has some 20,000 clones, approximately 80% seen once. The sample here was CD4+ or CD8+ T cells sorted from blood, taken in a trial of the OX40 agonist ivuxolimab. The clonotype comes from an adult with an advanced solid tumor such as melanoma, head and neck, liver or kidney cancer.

CDR3 nucleotides: TGTGCCAGCAGCCAAGATGGCGGCTACACCTTC. The encoded protein is CASSQDGGYTF. The rearrangement joins TRBV9 to TRBJ1-2; D remains unclear. V was trimmed by 4 bases and J by 8 bases, leaving 9 bases between them. Germline CDR1 is SGDLS and CDR2 is YYNGEE. The CDR3 extends over 11 amino acids. Using reference TRBV9 and TRBJ1-2 for the parts outside the CDR3, the full variable domain is DSGVTQTPKHLITATGQRVTLRCSPRSGDLSVYWYQQSLDQGLQFLIQYYNGEERAKGNILERFSAQQFPDLHSELNLSSLELGDSALYFCASSQDGGYTFGSGTRLTVV.